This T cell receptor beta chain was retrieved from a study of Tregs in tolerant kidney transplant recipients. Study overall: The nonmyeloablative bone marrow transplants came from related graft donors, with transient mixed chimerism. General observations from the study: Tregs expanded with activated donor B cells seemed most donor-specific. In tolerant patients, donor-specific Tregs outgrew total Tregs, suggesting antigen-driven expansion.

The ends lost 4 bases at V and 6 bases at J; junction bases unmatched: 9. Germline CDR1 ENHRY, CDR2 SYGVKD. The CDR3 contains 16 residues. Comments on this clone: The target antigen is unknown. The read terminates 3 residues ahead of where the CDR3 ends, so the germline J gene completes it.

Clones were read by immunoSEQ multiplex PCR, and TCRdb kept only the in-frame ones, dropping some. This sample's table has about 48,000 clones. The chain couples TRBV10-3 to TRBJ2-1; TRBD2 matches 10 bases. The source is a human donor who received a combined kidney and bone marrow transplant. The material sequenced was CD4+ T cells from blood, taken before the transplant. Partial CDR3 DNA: TGTGCCATCAGTGGCCTCACTAGCGGGGCTTCCAATGAG. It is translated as CAISGLTSGASNE. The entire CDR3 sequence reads CAISGLTSGASNEQFF.